The rows below give T cell receptor beta chains drawn from one sample of a study of blood T cell repertoires in COVID-19. TCRdb keeps only in-frame clones here, not all; method: immunoSEQ multiplex PCR. The sample has about 200,000 clones, roughly 91% seen once. Sequencing input: peripheral blood. These receptors all come from a human donor in a cohort sampled during active COVID-19. The CDR3 runs from the conserved cysteine through the conserved F or W. Each record gives: V gene, J gene, D gene, clone size, CDR3 DNA, CDR3 protein. The D gene is left open where the match is weak. Clone size is not always given. Where it is, it says once, few, many or a class for expanded clones.

v_call: TRBV24-1; j_call: TRBJ2-3; d_call: TRBD2; clone_size: -; cdr3_nt: TGTGCCACCAGCAACGGACTAGCGGGGGGACTAAGCACAGATACGCAGTATTTT; cdr3_aa: CATSNGLAGGLSTDTQYF
v_call: TRBV5-6; j_call: TRBJ2-7; d_call: -; clone_size: -; cdr3_nt: TGTGCCAGCAGCATGCGCGGGACCTACTCCTACGAGCAGTACTTC; cdr3_aa: CASSMRGTYSYEQYF
v_call: TRBV2; j_call: TRBJ2-3; d_call: -; clone_size: -; cdr3_nt: TGTGCCAGCAATCGCGGGCTGAGCACAGATACGCAGTATTTT; cdr3_aa: CASNRGLSTDTQYF
v_call: TRBV20-1; j_call: TRBJ1-2; d_call: -; clone_size: -; cdr3_nt: TGCAGTGCCGTACAGGAACGAGGCTACACCTTC; cdr3_aa: CSAVQERGYTF
v_call: TRBV5-1; j_call: TRBJ2-2; d_call: TRBD2; clone_size: -; cdr3_nt: TGCGCCAGCAGCTTGGAACTAGCGGGGGCCAAAGGCGCCGGGGAGCTGTTTTTT; cdr3_aa: CASSLELAGAKGAGELFF
v_call: TRBV27; j_call: TRBJ1-2; d_call: TRBD1; clone_size: -; cdr3_nt: TGTGCCAGCAGTTTAGGGCAGGGGGCGTGGGGCTACACCTTC; cdr3_aa: CASSLGQGAWGYTF
v_call: TRBV5-6; j_call: TRBJ1-5; d_call: -; clone_size: many; cdr3_nt: TGTGCCAGCAGCTTGGAACAGGCACCCAATCAGCCCCAGCATTTT; cdr3_aa: CASSLEQAPNQPQHF
v_call: TRBV7-2; j_call: TRBJ2-1; d_call: TRBD2; clone_size: -; cdr3_nt: TGTGCCAGCAGCTTATCAGCGGGGTCCTACAATGAGCAGTTCTTC; cdr3_aa: CASSLSAGSYNEQFF
v_call: TRBV5-6; j_call: TRBJ1-6; d_call: TRBD1; clone_size: -; cdr3_nt: TGTGCCAGCAGCTTACAGGACAGGGAATATAATTCACCCCTCCACTTT; cdr3_aa: CASSLQDREYNSPLHF
v_call: TRBV3-1/TRBV3-2; j_call: TRBJ2-3; d_call: TRBD2; clone_size: -; cdr3_nt: TGTGCCAGCAGCCTTAGGACTAGCGGGGGCACAGATACGCAGTATTTT; cdr3_aa: CASSLRTSGGTDTQYF
v_call: TRBV7-2; j_call: TRBJ2-2; d_call: -; clone_size: -; cdr3_nt: TGTGCCAGCAGCTTATCCCGCACCGGGGAGCTGTTTTTT; cdr3_aa: CASSLSRTGELFF
v_call: TRBV7-2; j_call: TRBJ2-3; d_call: TRBD2; clone_size: -; cdr3_nt: TGTGCCAGCAGCTGGGCCGGGCGGGAGCCCCCCACAGATACGCAGTATTTT; cdr3_aa: CASSWAGREPPTDTQYF
v_call: TRBV5-4; j_call: TRBJ2-1; d_call: TRBD2; clone_size: -; cdr3_nt: TGTGCCAGCAGCTTTGGGGCGCGGGGGGGCGGAAATGAGCAGTTCTTC; cdr3_aa: CASSFGARGGGNEQFF
v_call: TRBV15; j_call: TRBJ2-1; d_call: TRBD2; clone_size: -; cdr3_nt: TGTGCCACCAGCAGTGGGACTAGCGGGACTTTATACAATGAGCAGTTCTTC; cdr3_aa: CATSSGTSGTLYNEQFF
v_call: TRBV6-1; j_call: TRBJ2-5; d_call: TRBD2; clone_size: -; cdr3_nt: TGTGCCAGCAGTGAAGGTTCTAGCGGGAGTGAGACCCAGTACTTC; cdr3_aa: CASSEGSSGSETQYF
v_call: TRBV5-1; j_call: TRBJ2-7; d_call: TRBD1; clone_size: -; cdr3_nt: TGCGCCAGCAGCTTAGGGACAGGGGGGGCCTACGAGCAGTACTTC; cdr3_aa: CASSLGTGGAYEQYF
v_call: TRBV7-9; j_call: TRBJ2-1; d_call: TRBD2; clone_size: -; cdr3_nt: TGTGCCAGCAGCGGCGGGAGCCCCAACCCGTACAATGAGCAGTTCTTC; cdr3_aa: CASSGGSPNPYNEQFF
v_call: TRBV12-3/TRBV12-4; j_call: TRBJ2-2; d_call: -; clone_size: few; cdr3_nt: TGTGCCAGCAGTCCCATAGCCGGGGAGCTGTTTTTT; cdr3_aa: CASSPIAGELFF
v_call: TRBV30; j_call: TRBJ2-3; d_call: TRBD2; clone_size: once; cdr3_nt: TGTGCCTGGAGCCCGGGGGGACTATCAACAGATACGCAGTATTTT; cdr3_aa: CAWSPGGLSTDTQYF
v_call: TRBV29-1; j_call: TRBJ1-3; d_call: TRBD1; clone_size: -; cdr3_nt: TGCAGCGTTGGGACAGGTACTGGAAACACCATATATTTT; cdr3_aa: CSVGTGTGNTIYF
v_call: TRBV3-1/TRBV3-2; j_call: TRBJ1-2; d_call: TRBD1; clone_size: -; cdr3_nt: TGTGCCAGCGGGACAGGGCTCTATGGCTACACCTTC; cdr3_aa: CASGTGLYGYTF
v_call: TRBV7-2; j_call: TRBJ1-1; d_call: -; clone_size: -; cdr3_nt: TGTGCCAGCAGCGTTGGGGGGGCGACGAACACTGAAGCTTTCTTT; cdr3_aa: CASSVGGATNTEAFF
v_call: TRBV19; j_call: TRBJ1-2; d_call: -; clone_size: -; cdr3_nt: TGTGCCAGTAGTATAGATCCGACAGGTGGCTACACCTTC; cdr3_aa: CASSIDPTGGYTF
v_call: TRBV5-1; j_call: TRBJ1-3; d_call: -; clone_size: -; cdr3_nt: TGCGCCAGCAGCGTCTCCTATCAGGGGACCGACTCTGGAAACACCATATATTTT; cdr3_aa: CASSVSYQGTDSGNTIYF
v_call: TRBV11-2; j_call: TRBJ2-4; d_call: TRBD2; clone_size: -; cdr3_nt: TGTGCCAGCAGCTCCTATAGCGGGGATTCCAAAAACATTCAGTACTTC; cdr3_aa: CASSSYSGDSKNIQYF
v_call: TRBV30; j_call: TRBJ1-5; d_call: -; clone_size: few; cdr3_nt: TGTGCCTGGAGCACCGGGACAAGGCCCGGTCAGCCCCAGCATTTT; cdr3_aa: CAWSTGTRPGQPQHF
v_call: TRBV6-1; j_call: TRBJ1-5; d_call: -; clone_size: few; cdr3_nt: TGTGCCAGCAGTGACAACACTAAACTCAATCAGCCCCAGCATTTT; cdr3_aa: CASSDNTKLNQPQHF
v_call: TRBV29-1; j_call: TRBJ2-5; d_call: -; clone_size: -; cdr3_nt: TGCAGCGTTGTTAGGGGATCCGGTGGGGAGACCCAGTACTTC; cdr3_aa: CSVVRGSGGETQYF
v_call: TRBV24-1; j_call: TRBJ2-5; d_call: TRBD1; clone_size: -; cdr3_nt: TGTGCCACCAGTGATGCCGGGACAGGGGGTAAATTTGGAGAGACCCAGTACTTC; cdr3_aa: CATSDAGTGGKFGETQYF
v_call: TRBV5-1; j_call: TRBJ1-4; d_call: TRBD1; clone_size: -; cdr3_nt: TGCGCCAGCAGCAACCGACAGGGCGGAGGGGAAAAACTGTTTTTT; cdr3_aa: CASSNRQGGGEKLFF
v_call: TRBV15; j_call: TRBJ2-4; d_call: -; clone_size: few; cdr3_nt: TGTGCCACCAGCAGAGATCAGGCCCTTAACCCCCAAAACATTCAGTACTTC; cdr3_aa: CATSRDQALNPQNIQYF
v_call: TRBV7-8; j_call: TRBJ2-7; d_call: -; clone_size: -; cdr3_nt: TGTGCCAGCAGTCCTGTCAGGGGCCAGTGGCCTTTCGAGCAGTACTTC; cdr3_aa: CASSPVRGQWPFEQYF
v_call: TRBV5-4; j_call: TRBJ2-5; d_call: -; clone_size: -; cdr3_nt: TGTGCCAGCAGCCTGGAGACGCCCTCGAGGGAGACCCAGTACTTC; cdr3_aa: CASSLETPSRETQYF
v_call: TRBV6-1; j_call: TRBJ1-6; d_call: -; clone_size: -; cdr3_nt: TGTGCCAGCAGTGAAGCGCAGAACAGTCGCTCCTATAATTCACCCCTCCACTTT; cdr3_aa: CASSEAQNSRSYNSPLHF
v_call: TRBV21-1; j_call: TRBJ2-7; d_call: -; clone_size: once; cdr3_nt: TGTGCCAGCAGCAAATGCGCAGGGGCCTACGAGCAGTACTTC; cdr3_aa: CASSKCAGAYEQYF
v_call: TRBV30; j_call: TRBJ2-3; d_call: -; clone_size: -; cdr3_nt: TGTGCCTGGATAACTAGTCAGATCTACGGCACAGATACGCAGTATTTT; cdr3_aa: CAWITSQIYGTDTQYF
v_call: TRBV18; j_call: TRBJ1-3; d_call: -; clone_size: -; cdr3_nt: TGTGCCAGCTCACCCTCGACAGCGAGCTCTGGAAACACCATATATTTT; cdr3_aa: CASSPSTASSGNTIYF
v_call: TRBV9; j_call: TRBJ1-2; d_call: -; clone_size: -; cdr3_nt: TGTGCCAGCAGCCCTAGGGGGGGGCGTGTTGGCTACACCTTC; cdr3_aa: CASSPRGGRVGYTF
v_call: TRBV3-1/TRBV3-2; j_call: TRBJ1-6; d_call: -; clone_size: -; cdr3_nt: TGTGCCAGCAGCCAGAGCCGGGGGGGAAGGGGTTCACCCCTCCACTTT; cdr3_aa: CASSQSRGGRGSPLHF
v_call: TRBV30; j_call: TRBJ1-1; d_call: -; clone_size: once; cdr3_nt: TGTGCCTGGACCCTGACAGGGAACACTGAAGCTTTCTTT; cdr3_aa: CAWTLTGNTEAFF
v_call: TRBV11-1; j_call: TRBJ2-7; d_call: -; clone_size: -; cdr3_nt: TGTGCCAGCAGCTTTGCACTGCACTACGAGCAGTACTTC; cdr3_aa: CASSFALHYEQYF